What follows are 25 T cell receptor beta chains derived from one specimen sequenced in a study of immune cell composition in non-small cell lung cancer. Sequencing used immunoSEQ multiplex PCR; TCRdb keeps in-frame clones, though not all of them. The repertoire consists of about 1,800 clones, with roughly 80% occurring once and the leading ten covering roughly 9.8%. The sequencing sample was made of lung tumor tissue. These receptors came from a human donor with non-small cell lung cancer.

The chain employs TRBV9 and TRBJ2-3; a weak D match, TRBD2 (5 bases). Germline V gene data show CDR1 as SGDLS and CDR2 as YYNGEE. With 0 bases removed from V and 3 bases from J, the gap between germline ends came to 17 bases. CDR3 length equals 17 residues. The CDR3 loop is CASSVGEVAPRTDTQYF. The CDR3 DNA is TGTGCCAGCAGCGTAGGTGAAGTAGCGCCGAGAACAGATACGCAGTATTTT. The whole variable domain, filled in from reference TRBV9 and TRBJ2-3, reads DSGVTQTPKHLITATGQRVTLRCSPRSGDLSVYWYQQSLDQGLQFLIQYYNGEERAKGNILERFSAQQFPDLHSELNLSSLELGDSALYFCASSVGEVAPRTDTQYFGPGTRLTVL.

The chain carries TRBV2 and TRBJ2-5, with TRBD2 as a possible D gene (6 bases). V was trimmed by 8 bases and J by 4 bases, leaving 14 bases between them. Germline V lookup: CDR1 SNHLY, CDR2 FYNNEI. The CDR3 extends over 13 amino acids. The chain's CDR3 is CASGSRRGETQYF. DNA of the CDR3: TGTGCCAGCGGGTCTCGGAGGGGAGAGACCCAGTACTTC.

J is TRBJ1-6 and V is TRBV5-6; tentative D call: TRBD1 (5 bases). The V end lost 4 bases, the J end lost 9 bases, and 17 bases lay between the germline ends. The CDR3 extends over 15 amino acids. Germline loops: CDR1 SGHDT, CDR2 YYEEEE. CDR3 protein: CASSPYQGPASPLHF. The CDR3 nucleotides read TGTGCCAGCAGCCCATATCAGGGTCCGGCTTCACCCCTCCACTTT. Full variable domain (rest looked up from reference TRBV5-6 and TRBJ1-6): DAGVTQSPTHLIKTRGQQVTLRCSPKSGHDTVSWYQQALGQGPQFIFQYYEEEERQRGNFPDRFSGHQFPNYSSELNVNALLLGDSALYLCASSPYQGPASPLHFGNGTRLTVT.

Written as DNA, the CDR3 is TGTGCCAGTAGTATCAGCGGGAGGGGCGGGGAGCTGTTTTTT. This translates into CASSISGRGGELFF. The J gene is TRBJ2-2, the V gene TRBV19, with 10 positions matching TRBD2. CDR3 size: 14 residues. V trimming: 3 bases; J trimming: 7 bases; junction bases outside the gene matches: 2. Germline-derived CDR1 and CDR2 are LNHDA and SQIVND (reference sequence).

This chain joins TRBV6-6 and TRBJ2-5, with a weak D call TRBD2 (6 bases). Germline CDR1 reads MNHNY; CDR2 reads SVGAGI (reference sequence). The length of the CDR3 is 12 residues. Trimming stripped 10 bases from V and 2 bases from J, with 11 bases between. The CDR3 loop reads CATSGSQETQYF. The CDR3 DNA reads TGTGCCACCTCCGGGAGTCAAGAGACCCAGTACTTC.

This clone showed up just a few times. The rearrangement joins TRBV16 to TRBJ2-5; a weak D match, TRBD2 (6 bases). The CDR3 runs to 15 residues. Trimming left V 0 bases short and J 3 bases short, with 11 bases between. Germline CDR1 is KGHSY and CDR2 is FQNENV. The CDR3, as DNA: TGTGCCAGCAGCCAATCTATGGGCGGGAAAGAGACCCAGTACTTC. Its protein product is CASSQSMGGKETQYF.

The CDR3 here is CASSIGGRDTQYF. CDR3 bases: TGTGCCAGTAGTATAGGGGGGCGAGATACGCAGTATTTT. The J gene is TRBJ2-3, the V gene TRBV19, with D possibly being TRBD1 (6 bases). The CDR3 is 13 residues long. V lost 1 base to trimming and J lost 5 bases, with 7 bases between them. The germline CDR1 and CDR2 sequences are LNHDA and SQIVND (reference sequence).

J is TRBJ1-5 and V is TRBV5-5; D possibly corresponds to TRBD1 (6 bases). The germline V and J ends were trimmed by 4 bases and 6 bases, with 17 bases remaining between them. CDR1 is SGHKS, CDR2 YYEKEE, per germline (reference sequence). The CDR3 spans 15 residues. In DNA, the CDR3 is TGTGCCAGCAGCATTGACAGGATTAGGGGTCAGCCCCAGCATTTT. Translation: CASSIDRIRGQPQHF. Together with reference TRBV5-5 and TRBJ1-5, the CDR3 gives the full variable domain: DAGVTQSPTHLIKTRGQQVTLRCSPISGHKSVSWYQQVLGQGPQFIFQYYEKEERGRGNFPDRFSARQFPNYSSELNVNALLLGDSALYLCASSIDRIRGQPQHFGDGTRLSIL.

The chain recombines TRBV27 with TRBJ1-2; D gene uncertain. Between the trimmed V and J ends, which lost 6 bases and 2 bases, there was a span of 16 bases. The germline V gene encodes CDR1 MNHEY and CDR2 SMNVEV (reference sequence). There are 15 residues in the CDR3. The DNA of the CDR3 is TGTGCCAGCAGCCCCACCTATGCGGCAAACTATGGCTACACCTTC. Translated: CASSPTYAANYGYTF.

By frequency in the sample, this clone is large. In DNA form, the CDR3 reads TGTGCCAGCAGCCAAGATCGGGATAACTATGGCTACACCTTC. Translating gives CASSQDRDNYGYTF. The chain uses TRBV14 and TRBJ1-2; D not certain. CDR1 SGHDN and CDR2 FVKESK come from the germline V gene. The CDR3 loop spans 14 amino acids. The ends were cut back, 0 bases at V and 1 base at J, with 6 bases in the middle.

This chain links TRBV2 with TRBJ2-2; D perhaps matches TRBD2 (6 bases). CDR1 is SNHLY, CDR2 FYNNEI, per germline. The V and J ends lost 2 bases and 0 bases respectively, with 10 bases between them. CDR3 length equals 16 residues. CDR3 DNA: TGTGCCAGCAGTGAATCTAGCGCGTCGAACACCGGGGAGCTGTTTTTT. Protein sequence: CASSESSASNTGELFF.

The rearrangement links TRBV28 to TRBJ2-1, with no clear D. The germline V and J ends were trimmed by 3 bases and 8 bases, with 11 bases remaining between them. CDR1 and CDR2 from the germline V gene are MDHEN and SYDVKM. The CDR3 spans 13 residues. CDR3: CASSFGAADEQFF. As DNA, the CDR3 is TGTGCCAGCAGTTTTGGCGCGGCGGATGAGCAGTTCTTC.

The genes are TRBV11-2 and TRBJ1-5, with D possibly TRBD1 on 6 matching bases. Between the trimmed V and J ends, which lost 3 bases and 0 bases, there was a span of 15 bases. Germline V lookup: CDR1 SGHAT, CDR2 FQNNGV. This CDR3 has 17 amino acids. CDR3 loop: CASSFIQGVDSNQPQHF. CDR3 sequence (DNA): TGTGCCAGCAGCTTTATACAGGGCGTTGATAGCAATCAGCCCCAGCATTTT.

The rearrangement joins TRBV5-6 to TRBJ2-3, with 10 bases aligning to TRBD2. J was trimmed by 1 base and V by 4 bases; bases with no gene match: 9. In germline, CDR1 is SGHDT, CDR2 YYEEEE. The CDR3 loop spans 17 amino acids. The CDR3 DNA sequence: TGTGCCAGCAGCGGGTGGGTGCTAGCGGGGGGCACAGATACGCAGTATTTT. It specifies CASSGWVLAGGTDTQYF. The complete variable domain, with remaining parts taken from reference TRBV5-6 and TRBJ2-3, reads DAGVTQSPTHLIKTRGQQVTLRCSPKSGHDTVSWYQQALGQGPQFIFQYYEEEERQRGNFPDRFSGHQFPNYSSELNVNALLLGDSALYLCASSGWVLAGGTDTQYFGPGTRLTVL.

The chain combines TRBV5-1 with TRBJ2-5, with D perhaps TRBD2 (5 bases). Germline V gene lookup returns CDR1 SGHRS and CDR2 YFSETQ. The V end was cut by 4 bases, the J end by 5 bases, with 12 bases between. The CDR3 is made up of 13 amino acids. CDR3 residues: CASSPGMVETQYF. CDR3 DNA sequence: TGCGCCAGCAGCCCGGGGATGGTTGAGACCCAGTACTTC.

The CDR3 region has the DNA TGTGCCAGCAGCCCCGGGACAGGGGGTAAGAACACTGAAGCTTTCTTT. Its translation is CASSPGTGGKNTEAFF. The chain combines TRBV5-6 with TRBJ1-1; TRBD1 matches at 11 bases. This CDR3 has 16 residues. V lost 4 bases, J lost 1 base, and 6 bases stayed unmatched. Germline-derived CDR1 and CDR2 are SGHDT and YYEEEE. Supplemented by reference TRBV5-6 and TRBJ1-1, the full variable domain reads DAGVTQSPTHLIKTRGQQVTLRCSPKSGHDTVSWYQQALGQGPQFIFQYYEEEERQRGNFPDRFSGHQFPNYSSELNVNALLLGDSALYLCASSPGTGGKNTEAFFGQGTRLTVV.

CDR3 protein: CASSIGLAGGYEQYF. DNA of the CDR3: TGCGCCAGCAGCATTGGACTAGCGGGAGGCTACGAGCAGTACTTC. This chain links TRBV5-1 with TRBJ2-5, with 14 bases identical to TRBD2. The J call may be mistaken, given a closer DNA end match to TRBJ2-7. CDR1 is SGHRS and CDR2 is YFSETQ in the germline V gene. This CDR3 is built from 15 residues.

This chain connects TRBV29-1 to TRBJ2-1; the D is unclear. This CDR3 region has 14 residues. The V end was cut by 3 bases, the J end by 0 bases, with 9 bases between. Germline V gene sequence: CDR1 SQVTM, CDR2 ANQGSEA. CDR3 nucleotides: TGCAGCGTTGATTCGGTTCGCTCCTACAATGAGCAGTTCTTC. This translates into CSVDSVRSYNEQFF.

This sequence joins TRBV11-3 and TRBJ2-1; TRBD2 matches 13 bases. The trim removed 4 bases at V and 8 bases at J, leaving 5 bases unmatched. This CDR3 region has 15 residues. Per the germline V gene, CDR1 is SGHNT and CDR2 is YENEEA. The CDR3 region is CASSSGLAGDYEQFF. Written as DNA, the CDR3 is TGTGCCAGCAGCTCAGGACTAGCGGGAGACTATGAGCAGTTCTTC. The full variable domain, in which reference TRBV11-3 and TRBJ2-1 provide the parts outside the CDR3, is EAGVVQSPRYKIIEKKQPVAFWCNPISGHNTLYWYLQNLGQGPELLIRYENEEAVDDSQLPKDRFSAERLKGVDSTLKIQPAELGDSAVYLCASSSGLAGDYEQFFGPGTRLTVL.

The gene calls are TRBV19 and TRBJ1-5, with a weak D call TRBD1 (5 bases). The V end was cut by 7 bases, the J end by 1 base, with 14 bases between. This CDR3 is built from 15 residues. Germline-derived CDR1 and CDR2 are LNHDA and SQIVND (reference sequence). CDR3 amino acids: CASTPQGASNQPQHF. CDR3 DNA sequence: TGTGCCAGTACCCCACAAGGGGCAAGCAATCAGCCCCAGCATTTT. The full variable domain, with the rest looked up from reference TRBV19 and TRBJ1-5, is DGGITQSPKYLFRKEGQNVTLSCEQNLNHDAMYWYRQDPGQGLRLIYYSQIVNDFQKGDIAEGYSVSREKKESFPLTVTSAQKNPTAFYLCASTPQGASNQPQHFGDGTRLSIL.

The chain uses TRBV2 and TRBJ2-4, with D maybe TRBD1 (6 bases). The CDR3 has 14 amino acids. From germline, CDR1 is SNHLY and CDR2 FYNNEI. V lost 5 bases and J 6 bases, leaving 14 bases between the germline ends. CDR3 nucleotide sequence: TGTGCCAGCAGTCCACCGGGACAAGGAAACATTCAGTACTTC. Its translation: CASSPPGQGNIQYF.

About this clone itself: The identical CDR3 is also encoded by other nucleotide sequences in the sample. This chain links TRBV2 with TRBJ1-2, with 12 nucleotides matching TRBD1. Trimming at V came to 6 bases and at J to 2 bases, leaving 4 bases not matched to a gene. This CDR3 comprises 15 residues. CDR1 and CDR2 (germline): SNHLY, FYNNEI. DNA of the CDR3: TGTGCCAGCAGGGGACAGGGGGCAATAAACTATGGCTACACCTTC. It translates to CASRGQGAINYGYTF.

This clone was seen more than once but under ten times. J is TRBJ2-1 and V is TRBV5-1, with 12 bases matching TRBD1. V lost 3 bases and J lost 8; bases outside the gene matches: 3. The CDR3 contains 14 residues. From germline, CDR1 is SGHRS and CDR2 YFSETQ. CDR3: CASSYGTGGHEQFF. The CDR3 bases are TGCGCCAGCAGCTACGGGACAGGGGGCCATGAGCAGTTCTTC.

J is TRBJ1-6 and V is TRBV28; 8 nucleotides agree with TRBD1. Trimming cost V 3 bases and J 4 bases; bases outside gene matches: 5. This CDR3 has 16 amino acids. Looked up from germline, CDR1 is MDHEN and CDR2 is SYDVKM. This chain's CDR3 is CASSFQGATYNSPLHF. The CDR3 nucleotides read TGTGCCAGCAGTTTCCAGGGGGCAACTTATAATTCACCCCTCCACTTT. The whole variable domain, filled in from reference TRBV28 and TRBJ1-6, reads DVKVTQSSRYLVKRTGEKVFLECVQDMDHENMFWYRQDPGLGLRLIYFSYDVKMKEKGDIPEGYSVSREKKERFSLILESASTNQTSMYLCASSFQGATYNSPLHFGNGTRLTVT.

This sequence joins TRBV6-5 and TRBJ2-5, with TRBD2 matching over 8 bases. The germline CDR1 and CDR2 sequences are MNHEY and SVGAGI. The trim removed 6 bases at V and 5 bases at J, leaving 11 bases unmatched. This CDR3 spans 15 amino acids. The CDR3 spells CASSRLASGLETQYF. CDR3 DNA: TGTGCCAGCAGCCGGTTGGCTAGCGGGTTGGAGACCCAGTACTTC.